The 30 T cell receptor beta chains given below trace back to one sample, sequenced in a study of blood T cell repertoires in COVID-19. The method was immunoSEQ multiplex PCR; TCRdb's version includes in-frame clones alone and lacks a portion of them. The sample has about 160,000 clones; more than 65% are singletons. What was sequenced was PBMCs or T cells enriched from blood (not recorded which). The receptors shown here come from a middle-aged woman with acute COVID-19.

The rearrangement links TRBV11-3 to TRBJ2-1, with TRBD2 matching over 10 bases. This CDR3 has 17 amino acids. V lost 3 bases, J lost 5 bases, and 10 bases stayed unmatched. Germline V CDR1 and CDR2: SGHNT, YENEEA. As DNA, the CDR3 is TGTGCCAGCAGCTTGGAACTAGCGGGACCATCAAACAATGAGCAGTTCTTC. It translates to CASSLELAGPSNNEQFF.

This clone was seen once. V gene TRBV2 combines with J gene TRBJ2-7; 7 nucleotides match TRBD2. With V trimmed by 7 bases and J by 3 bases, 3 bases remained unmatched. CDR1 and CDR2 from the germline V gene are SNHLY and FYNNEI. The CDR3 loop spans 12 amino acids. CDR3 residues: CASTWTSYEQYV. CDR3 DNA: TGTGCCAGCACATGGACTAGCTACGAGCAGTACGTC.

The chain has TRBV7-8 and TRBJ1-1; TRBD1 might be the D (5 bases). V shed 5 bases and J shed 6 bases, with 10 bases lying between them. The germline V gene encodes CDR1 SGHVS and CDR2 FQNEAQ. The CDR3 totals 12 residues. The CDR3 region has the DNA TGTGCCAGCAGCATACAGGTCTCTGAAGCTTTCTTT. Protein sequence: CASSIQVSEAFF.

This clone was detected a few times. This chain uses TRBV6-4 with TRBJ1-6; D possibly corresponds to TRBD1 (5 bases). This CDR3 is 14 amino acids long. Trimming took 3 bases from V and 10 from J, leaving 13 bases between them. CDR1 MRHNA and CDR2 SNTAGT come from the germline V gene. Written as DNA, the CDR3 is TGTGCCAGCAGTGAAGGCACCGGGGGGTCACCCCTCCACTTT. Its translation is CASSEGTGGSPLHF.

The CDR3 loop reads CASSLSISGYNSPLHF. The CDR3 bases are TGTGCCAGCAGCTTGAGTATCTCGGGATATAATTCACCCCTCCACTTT. The chain combines TRBV11-2 with TRBJ1-6; no clear D gene. V was clipped by 3 bases and J by 4 bases, with 13 bases between them. The length of the CDR3 is 16 residues. Germline CDR1 reads SGHAT; CDR2 reads FQNNGV.

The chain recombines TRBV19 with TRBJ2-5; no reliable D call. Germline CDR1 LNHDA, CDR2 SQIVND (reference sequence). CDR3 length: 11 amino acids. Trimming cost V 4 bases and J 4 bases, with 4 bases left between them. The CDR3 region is CASSNRETQYF. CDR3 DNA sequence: TGTGCCAGTAGTAACAGAGAGACCCAGTACTTC.

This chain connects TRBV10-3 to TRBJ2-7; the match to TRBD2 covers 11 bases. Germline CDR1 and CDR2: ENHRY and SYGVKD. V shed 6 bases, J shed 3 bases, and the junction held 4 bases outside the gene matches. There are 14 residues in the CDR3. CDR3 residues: CAISGTSGNYEQYF. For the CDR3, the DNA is TGTGCCATCAGCGGGACTAGCGGAAACTACGAGCAGTACTTC.

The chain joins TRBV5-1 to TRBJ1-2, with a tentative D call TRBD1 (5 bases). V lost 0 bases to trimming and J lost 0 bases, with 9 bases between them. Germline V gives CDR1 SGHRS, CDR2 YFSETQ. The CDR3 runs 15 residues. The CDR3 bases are TGCGCCAGCAGCTTGGCGGACACAGCTAACTATGGCTACACCTTC. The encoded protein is CASSLADTANYGYTF.

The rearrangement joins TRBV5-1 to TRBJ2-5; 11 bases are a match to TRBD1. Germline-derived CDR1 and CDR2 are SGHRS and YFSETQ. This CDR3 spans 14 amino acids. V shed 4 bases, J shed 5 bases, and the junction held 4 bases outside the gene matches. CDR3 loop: CASSAGTGGETQYF. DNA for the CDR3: TGCGCCAGCAGCGCCGGGACAGGGGGGGAGACCCAGTACTTC.

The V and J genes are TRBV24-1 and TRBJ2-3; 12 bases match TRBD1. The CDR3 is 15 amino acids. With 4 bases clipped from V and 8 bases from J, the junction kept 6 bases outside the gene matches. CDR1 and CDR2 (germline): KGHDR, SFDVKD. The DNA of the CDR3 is TGTGCCACCAGTGACACGGGACAGGGGGCCGGTACGCAGTATTTT. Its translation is CATSDTGQGAGTQYF.

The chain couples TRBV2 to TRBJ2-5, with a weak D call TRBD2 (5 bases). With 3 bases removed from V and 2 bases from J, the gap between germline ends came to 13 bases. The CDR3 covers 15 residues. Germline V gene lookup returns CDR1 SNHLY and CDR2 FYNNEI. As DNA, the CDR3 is TGTGCCAGCAGTGATTCGGGTGAGGGTCAAGAGACCCAGTACTTC. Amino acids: CASSDSGEGQETQYF.

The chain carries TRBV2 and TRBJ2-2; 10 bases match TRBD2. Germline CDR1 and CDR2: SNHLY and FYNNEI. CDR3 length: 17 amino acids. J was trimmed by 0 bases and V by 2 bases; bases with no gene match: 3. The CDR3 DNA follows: TGTGCCAGCAGTGAATGGACTAGCGGAGCGAACACCGGGGAGCTGTTTTTT. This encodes CASSEWTSGANTGELFF.

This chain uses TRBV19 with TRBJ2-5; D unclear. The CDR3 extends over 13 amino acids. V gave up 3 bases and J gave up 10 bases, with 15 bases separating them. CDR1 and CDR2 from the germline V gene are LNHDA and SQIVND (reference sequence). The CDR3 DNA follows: TGTGCCAGTAGTATGGGCCCGAAAGGAATCCAGTACTTC. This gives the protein CASSMGPKGIQYF.

Here the CDR3 reads CASSFFDRGLAEETQYF. CDR3 DNA: TGTGCCAGCAGCTTCTTTGACAGAGGACTAGCAGAAGAGACCCAGTACTTC. The chain links TRBV11-3 to TRBJ2-5, with TRBD2 identical over 8 bases. Germline V gene sequence: CDR1 SGHNT, CDR2 YENEEA. Losses at the gene ends were 3 bases for V and 3 bases for J; bases not matched to a gene: 12. This CDR3 region has 17 residues. The full variable domain, in which reference TRBV11-3 and TRBJ2-5 provide the parts outside the CDR3, is EAGVVQSPRYKIIEKKQPVAFWCNPISGHNTLYWYLQNLGQGPELLIRYENEEAVDDSQLPKDRFSAERLKGVDSTLKIQPAELGDSAVYLCASSFFDRGLAEETQYFGPGTRLLVL.

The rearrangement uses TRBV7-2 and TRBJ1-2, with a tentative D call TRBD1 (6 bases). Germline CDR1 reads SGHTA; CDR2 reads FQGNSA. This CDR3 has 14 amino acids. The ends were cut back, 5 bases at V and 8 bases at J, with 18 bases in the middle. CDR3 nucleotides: TGTGCCAGCAGCCTAGGGAGGACAGCCCGAGGCTACACCTTC. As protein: CASSLGRTARGYTF.

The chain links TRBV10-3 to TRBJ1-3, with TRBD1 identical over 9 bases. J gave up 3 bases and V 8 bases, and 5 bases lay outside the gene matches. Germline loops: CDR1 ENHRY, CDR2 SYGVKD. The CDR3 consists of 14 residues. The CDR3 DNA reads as TGTGCCATCCTGGACAGGGGATATGGAAACACCATATATTTT. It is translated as CAILDRGYGNTIYF.

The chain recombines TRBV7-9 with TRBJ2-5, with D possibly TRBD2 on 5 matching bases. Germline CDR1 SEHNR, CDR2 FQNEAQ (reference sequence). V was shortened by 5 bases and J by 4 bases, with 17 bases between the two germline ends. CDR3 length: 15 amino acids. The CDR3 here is CASSLVGTEGETQYF. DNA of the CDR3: TGTGCCAGCAGCCTAGTAGGTACTGAGGGAGAGACCCAGTACTTC.

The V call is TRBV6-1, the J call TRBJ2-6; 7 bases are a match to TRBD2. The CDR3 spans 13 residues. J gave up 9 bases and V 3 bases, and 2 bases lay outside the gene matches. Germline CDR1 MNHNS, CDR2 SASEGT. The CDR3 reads CASSEGGYNVLTF. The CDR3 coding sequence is TGTGCCAGCAGTGAGGGGGGGTACAACGTCCTGACTTTC.

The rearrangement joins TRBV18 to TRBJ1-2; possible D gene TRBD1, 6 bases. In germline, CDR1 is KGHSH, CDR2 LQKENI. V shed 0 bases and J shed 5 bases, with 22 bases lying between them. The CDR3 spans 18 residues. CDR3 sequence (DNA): TGTGCCAGCTCACCACCGGGGGGGGCCGCCAGGGCTTCTTATGGCTACACCTTC. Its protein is CASSPPGGAARASYGYTF.

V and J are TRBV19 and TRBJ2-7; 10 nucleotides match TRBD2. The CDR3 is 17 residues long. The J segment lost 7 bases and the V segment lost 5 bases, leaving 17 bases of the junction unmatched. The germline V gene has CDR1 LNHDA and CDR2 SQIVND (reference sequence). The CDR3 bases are TGTGCCAGTAGTTTAGCGGGACTAGCGCGGAGGAAAGGAGAGCAGTACGTC. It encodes CASSLAGLARRKGEQYV.

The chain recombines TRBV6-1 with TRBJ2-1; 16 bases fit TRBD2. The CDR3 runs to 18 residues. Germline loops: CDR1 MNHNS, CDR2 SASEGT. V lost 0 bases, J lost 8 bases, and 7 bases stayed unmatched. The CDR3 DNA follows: TGTGCCAGCAGTGAAGCGGGGACTAGCGGGAGGGCAAGCTATGAGCAGTTCTTC. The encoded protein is CASSEAGTSGRASYEQFF.

The CDR3 bases are TGTGCCAGCAAGTTAAGGGGAGGTGGGGCCAACGTCCTGACTTTC. Translating it yields CASKLRGGGANVLTF. This chain links TRBV3-1 (or the pseudogene TRBV3-2) with TRBJ2-6; D possibly corresponds to TRBD2 (6 bases). CDR3 length: 15 amino acids. Deletions cut 7 bases from V and 3 bases from J, with 13 bases between. CDR1 is LGHDT, CDR2 YNNKEL, per germline (reference sequence).

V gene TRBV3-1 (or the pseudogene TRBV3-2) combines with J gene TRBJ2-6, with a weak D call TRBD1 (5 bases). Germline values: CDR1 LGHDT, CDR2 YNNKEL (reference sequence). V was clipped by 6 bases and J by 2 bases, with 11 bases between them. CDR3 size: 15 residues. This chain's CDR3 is CASSLRVTGANVLTF. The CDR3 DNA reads TGTGCCAGCAGTCTCAGGGTCACTGGGGCCAACGTCCTGACTTTC.

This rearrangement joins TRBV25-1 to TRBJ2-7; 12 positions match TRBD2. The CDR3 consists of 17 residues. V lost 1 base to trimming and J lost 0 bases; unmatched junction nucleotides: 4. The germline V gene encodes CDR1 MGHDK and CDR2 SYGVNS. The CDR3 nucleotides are TGTGCCAGCAGTGAATTGAGACTAGCGGGAGTCTCCTACGAGCAGTACGTC. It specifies CASSELRLAGVSYEQYV.

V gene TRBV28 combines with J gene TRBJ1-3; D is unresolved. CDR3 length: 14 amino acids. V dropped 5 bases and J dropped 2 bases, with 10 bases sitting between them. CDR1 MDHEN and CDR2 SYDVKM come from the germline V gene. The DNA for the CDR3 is TGTGCCAGCAGTCCTACAGTGGCTGGAAACACCATATATTTT. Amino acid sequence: CASSPTVAGNTIYF.

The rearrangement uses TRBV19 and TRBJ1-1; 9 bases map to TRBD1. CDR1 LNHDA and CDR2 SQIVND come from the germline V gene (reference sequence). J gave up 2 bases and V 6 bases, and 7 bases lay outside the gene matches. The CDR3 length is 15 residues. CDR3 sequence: CASRDRGEPNTEAFF. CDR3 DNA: TGTGCCAGTAGGGACAGGGGCGAGCCTAACACTGAAGCTTTCTTT.

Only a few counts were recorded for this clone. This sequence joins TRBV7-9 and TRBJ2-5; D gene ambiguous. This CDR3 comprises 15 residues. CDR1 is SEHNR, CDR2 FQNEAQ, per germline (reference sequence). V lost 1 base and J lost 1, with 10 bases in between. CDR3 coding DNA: TGTGCCAGCAGCTTAGAGGCGTCTAGCCAAGAGACCCAGTACTTC. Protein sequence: CASSLEASSQETQYF.

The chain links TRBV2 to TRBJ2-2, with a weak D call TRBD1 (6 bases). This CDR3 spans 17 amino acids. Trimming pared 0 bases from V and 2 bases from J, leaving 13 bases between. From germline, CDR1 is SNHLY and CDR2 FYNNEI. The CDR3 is CASSEAAEGDNTGELFF. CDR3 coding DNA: TGTGCCAGCAGTGAAGCGGCAGAGGGGGACAACACCGGGGAGCTGTTTTTT.

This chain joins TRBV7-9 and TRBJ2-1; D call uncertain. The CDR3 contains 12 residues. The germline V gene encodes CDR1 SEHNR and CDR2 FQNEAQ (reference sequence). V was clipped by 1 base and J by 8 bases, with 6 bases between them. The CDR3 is CASSLVGDEQFF. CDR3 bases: TGTGCCAGCAGCTTAGTGGGCGATGAGCAGTTCTTC.

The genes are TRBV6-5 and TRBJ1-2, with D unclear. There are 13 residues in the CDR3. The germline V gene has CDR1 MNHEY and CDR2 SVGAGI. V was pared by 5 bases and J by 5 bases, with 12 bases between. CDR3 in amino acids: CASSQQHGYGYTF. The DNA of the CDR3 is TGTGCCAGCAGTCAACAGCACGGATATGGCTACACCTTC.